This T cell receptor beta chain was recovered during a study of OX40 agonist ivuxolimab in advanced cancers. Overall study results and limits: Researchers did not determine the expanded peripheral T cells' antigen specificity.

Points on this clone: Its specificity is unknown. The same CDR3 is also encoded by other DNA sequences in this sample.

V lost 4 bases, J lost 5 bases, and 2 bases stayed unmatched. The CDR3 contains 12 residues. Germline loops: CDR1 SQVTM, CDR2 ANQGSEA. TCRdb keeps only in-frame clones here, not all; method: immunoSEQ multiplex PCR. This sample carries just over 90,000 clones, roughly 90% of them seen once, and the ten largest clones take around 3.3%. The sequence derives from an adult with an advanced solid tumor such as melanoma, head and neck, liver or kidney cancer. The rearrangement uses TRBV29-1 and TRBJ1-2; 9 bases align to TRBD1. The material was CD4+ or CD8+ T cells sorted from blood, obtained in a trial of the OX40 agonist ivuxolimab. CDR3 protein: CSVVGTGYGYTF. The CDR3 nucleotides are TGCAGCGTTGTCGGGACAGGGTATGGCTACACCTTC.